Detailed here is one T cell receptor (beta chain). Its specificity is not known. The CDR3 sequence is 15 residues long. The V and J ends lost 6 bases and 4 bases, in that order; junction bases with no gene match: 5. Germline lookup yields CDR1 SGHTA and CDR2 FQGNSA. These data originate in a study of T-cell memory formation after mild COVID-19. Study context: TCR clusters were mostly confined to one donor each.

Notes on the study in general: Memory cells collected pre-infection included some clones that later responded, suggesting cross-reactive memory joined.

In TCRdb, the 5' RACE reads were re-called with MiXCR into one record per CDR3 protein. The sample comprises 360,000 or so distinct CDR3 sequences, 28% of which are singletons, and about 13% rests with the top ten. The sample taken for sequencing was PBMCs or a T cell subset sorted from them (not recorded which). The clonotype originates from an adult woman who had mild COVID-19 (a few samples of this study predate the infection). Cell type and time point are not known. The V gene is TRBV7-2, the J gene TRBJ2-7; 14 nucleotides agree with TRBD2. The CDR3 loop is CASSRGTSGSYEQYF. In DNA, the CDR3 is TGTGCCAGCAGTCGGGGGACTAGCGGGAGTTACGAGCAGTACTTC.